A single sample gave rise to the 19 T cell receptor beta chains below, sequenced in a study of beta chain features in type 1 diabetes. Sequencing targeted expressed TCRB transcripts, as all isolated RNA had been reverse transcribed. Assay: immunoSEQ multiplex PCR; the TCRdb copy retains only in-frame clones and omits some. Here the sample spans some 44,000 clones, roughly 49% being singletons. Source material: Tregs from blood. The origin of the receptors is a woman aged 18-29 years in good health.

The chain employs TRBV28 and TRBJ1-5; the D is unclear. The CDR3 runs to 16 residues. V lost 3 bases and J lost 4, with 16 bases in between. Germline V gene data show CDR1 as MDHEN and CDR2 as SYDVKM. The chain's CDR3 is CASSFSSPLVNQPQHF. CDR3 DNA: TGTGCCAGCAGTTTTTCCTCCCCTCTCGTTAATCAGCCCCAGCATTTT.

This clone was detected once. This sequence joins TRBV27 and TRBJ2-5; 8 bases line up with TRBD1. Near its end, the DNA agrees better with TRBJ2-7, so the J call may be wrong. Germline CDR1 and CDR2: MNHEY and SMNVEV (reference sequence). This CDR3 region has 14 residues. In DNA form, the CDR3 reads TGTGCCAGCAGTCCAGGACAGGGTACCTACGAGCAGTACTTC. It yields the protein CASSPGQGTYEQYF.

V is TRBV15 and J is TRBJ1-2; weak D call: TRBD1 (6 bases). There are 16 residues in the CDR3. The germline V gene encodes CDR1 LNHNV and CDR2 YYDKDF (reference sequence). Trimming shortened V by 0 bases and J by 5 bases, and 16 bases separated the two germline ends. The CDR3 reads CATSRDRGRGVYGYTF. In DNA form, the CDR3 reads TGTGCCACCAGCAGAGATCGGGGCAGGGGAGTGTATGGCTACACCTTC.

This clone was recorded a few times. The gene calls are TRBV5-1 and TRBJ2-2; 9 nucleotides match TRBD1. The germline gives CDR1 SGHRS, CDR2 YFSETQ. The trim removed 2 bases at V and 9 bases at J, leaving 5 bases unmatched. The CDR3 runs to 14 residues. The CDR3 is CASSFGTGSRELFF. CDR3 sequence (DNA): TGCGCCAGCAGCTTCGGGACAGGGAGCAGGGAGCTGTTTTTT.

The chain recombines TRBV28 with TRBJ1-2; 7 nucleotides match TRBD1. Germline V gives CDR1 MDHEN, CDR2 SYDVKM. With 2 bases clipped from V and 8 bases from J, the junction kept 11 bases outside the gene matches. The CDR3 runs 15 residues. CDR3 in amino acids: CASSLGNRGLKGYTF. The CDR3 bases are TGTGCCAGCAGTTTAGGGAACAGGGGATTGAAGGGCTACACCTTC.

The V gene is TRBV2, the J gene TRBJ2-1; 13 bases are shared with TRBD2. CDR1 is SNHLY and CDR2 is FYNNEI in the germline V gene. The junction had 20 bases not matched to a gene; V was cut back by 5 bases and J by 1 base. The CDR3 extends over 22 amino acids. The CDR3 is CASSWTDRLTSGRGESYNEQFF. The DNA for the CDR3 is TGTGCCAGCAGTTGGACGGACCGCCTCACTAGCGGGAGGGGGGAGTCCTACAATGAGCAGTTCTTC.

This clone was counted a few times. V and J are TRBV27 and TRBJ2-1, with D possibly matching TRBD2 (5 bases). Trimming removed 5 bases from V and 7 bases from J, with 12 bases in between. The CDR3 loop spans 13 amino acids. Germline assignment: CDR1 MNHEY and CDR2 SMNVEV (reference sequence). Here the CDR3 reads CASSPRLTNEQFF. The CDR3 DNA is TGTGCCAGCAGTCCTCGACTAACGAATGAGCAGTTCTTC.

This chain connects TRBV6-6 to TRBJ2-7; TRBD2 agrees at 7 bases. V was pared by 5 bases and J by 3 bases, with 10 bases of the junction left unmatched. The germline gives CDR1 MNHNY, CDR2 SVGAGI (reference sequence). The CDR3 contains 15 residues. This CDR3 is CASSLPGGTRYEQYF. The CDR3 nucleotides read TGTGCCAGCAGTCTACCCGGGGGGACCCGCTACGAGCAGTACTTC.

This clone has only a few counts. The J gene is TRBJ1-4, the V gene TRBV25-1; 8 bases fit TRBD1. The germline V gene has CDR1 MGHDK and CDR2 SYGVNS. The junction had 9 bases not matched to a gene; V was cut back by 1 base and J by 8 bases. The CDR3 sequence is 16 residues long. The CDR3 DNA reads as TGTGCCAGCAGTGAATTGACTCATACAGGGGGGGAAAAACTGTTTTTT. This gives the protein CASSELTHTGGEKLFF. Filled out from reference TRBV25-1 and TRBJ1-4, the complete variable domain reads EADIYQTPRYLVIGTGKKITLECSQTMGHDKMYWYQQDPGMELHLIHYSYGVNSTEKGDLSSESTVSRIRTEHFPLTLESARPSHTSQYLCASSELTHTGGEKLFFGSGTQLSVL.

The rearrangement joins TRBV7-2 to TRBJ2-5; the match to TRBD2 covers 9 bases. V lost 2 bases and J lost 4; bases outside the gene matches: 11. Germline values: CDR1 SGHTA, CDR2 FQGNSA. The CDR3 contains 17 residues. The CDR3 bases are TGTGCCAGCAGCTTACTGGGACTAGCTGAAAGGTTAGAGACCCAGTACTTC. Residues: CASSLLGLAERLETQYF.

The rearrangement links TRBV15 to TRBJ1-5, with 8 bases fitting TRBD1. This CDR3 contains 18 residues. V was pared by 0 bases and J by 4 bases, with 11 bases of the junction left unmatched. Germline values: CDR1 LNHNV, CDR2 YYDKDF (reference sequence). The CDR3 loop is CATSRDLGQGGRNQPQHF. The CDR3, as DNA: TGTGCCACCAGCAGAGATCTAGGACAGGGAGGTCGGAATCAGCCCCAGCATTTT.

The chain is built from TRBV18 and TRBJ1-1; TRBD1 agrees at 7 bases. The CDR3 is 16 residues long. V shed 2 bases and J 4 bases; nucleotides not matched to a gene: 10. Germline CDR1 is KGHSH and CDR2 is LQKENI. This CDR3 reads CASSPKTGSGGTEAFF. CDR3 DNA sequence: TGTGCCAGCTCACCAAAGACAGGGAGTGGAGGCACTGAAGCTTTCTTT.

The CDR3, as DNA: TGTGCCAGCTCACCAGCACCTAGCGGGAGAGGAGATACGCAGTATTTT. The encoded protein is CASSPAPSGRGDTQYF. This rearrangement joins TRBV18 to TRBJ2-3, with TRBD2 matching 10 bases. Per the germline V gene, CDR1 is KGHSH and CDR2 is LQKENI. The CDR3 length is 16 residues. With 2 bases clipped from V and 5 bases from J, the junction kept 7 bases outside the gene matches.

This rearrangement joins TRBV29-1 to TRBJ2-1, with 7 bases identical to TRBD2. The V and J ends lost 4 bases and 1 base, in that order; junction bases with no gene match: 7. CDR3 length: 15 residues. The germline gives CDR1 SQVTM, CDR2 ANQGSEA. CDR3 nucleotides: TGCAGCGTTGTAGGGCGGGAGCCTTCCTACAATGAGCAGTTCTTC. Its protein is CSVVGREPSYNEQFF.

The V call is TRBV19, the J call TRBJ1-1, with D perhaps TRBD1 (6 bases). The germline V gene has CDR1 LNHDA and CDR2 SQIVND (reference sequence). This CDR3 has 13 residues. Between the trimmed V and J ends, which lost 6 bases and 1 base, there was a span of 9 bases. The CDR3 spells CASSLDRNTEAFF. CDR3 coding DNA: TGTGCCAGTAGCCTGGACAGGAACACTGAAGCTTTCTTT.

The V gene is TRBV7-6, the J gene TRBJ2-7, with TRBD1 identical over 8 bases. V lost 5 bases to trimming and J lost 4 bases; unmatched junction nucleotides: 10. The CDR3 runs 15 residues. The V gene's germline CDR1 is SGHVS and CDR2 FNYEAQ. CDR3 region: CASSPGQGGIYEQYF. As DNA, the CDR3 is TGTGCCAGCAGCCCCGGACAGGGCGGTATTTACGAGCAGTACTTC.

This chain joins TRBV25-1 and TRBJ2-3; 8 bases are a match to TRBD1. V lost 3 bases, J lost 2 bases, and 7 bases stayed unmatched. CDR1 MGHDK and CDR2 SYGVNS come from the germline V gene. The CDR3 loop spans 16 amino acids. The CDR3 protein is CASSDRRTGTTDTQYF. The DNA of the CDR3 is TGTGCCAGCAGTGACCGCCGGACAGGGACCACAGATACGCAGTATTTT. Supplemented by reference TRBV25-1 and TRBJ2-3, the full variable domain reads EADIYQTPRYLVIGTGKKITLECSQTMGHDKMYWYQQDPGMELHLIHYSYGVNSTEKGDLSSESTVSRIRTEHFPLTLESARPSHTSQYLCASSDRRTGTTDTQYFGPGTRLTVL.

This sequence joins TRBV28 and TRBJ2-7, with D uncertain. Trimming cost V 4 bases and J 2 bases, with 12 bases left between them. The length of the CDR3 is 14 residues. Germline V CDR1 and CDR2: MDHEN, SYDVKM. The CDR3 here is CASSSGGAAYEQYF. For the CDR3, the DNA is TGTGCCAGCAGTTCGGGTGGAGCCGCCTACGAGCAGTACTTC.

The rearrangement links TRBV7-6 to TRBJ2-2, with a possible D match to TRBD2 (6 bases). Trimming cost V 10 bases and J 1 base, with 13 bases left between them. The CDR3 sequence is 14 residues long. Per germline, CDR1 SGHVS and CDR2 FNYEAQ. The CDR3 sequence is CATTPGRNTGELFF. The CDR3 DNA is TGTGCCACCACCCCCGGGAGGAACACCGGGGAGCTGTTTTTT.